Below, 26 T cell receptor beta chains from the same sample are listed, as sequenced in a study of early T cells in non-severe SARS-CoV-2 infection. TCRdb recomputed calls from the 5' RACE reads with MiXCR, one row per CDR3 protein. The sample gives 51,000 or so distinct CDR3 sequences, approximately 10% of which show up once; around 13% is in the top ten. Sequenced: whole blood. The receptor set was obtained from an adult who was a healthcare worker with PCR-confirmed SARS-CoV-2 infection or an uninfected control (not recorded which).

This clonotype was counted at least ten times. The chain combines TRBV11-1 with TRBJ2-5; 8 nucleotides match TRBD1. In germline, CDR1 is SGHAT, CDR2 FQDESV (reference sequence). The trim removed 4 bases at V and 0 bases at J, leaving 4 bases unmatched. This CDR3 has 15 residues. CDR3 sequence reads: CASSSPDRDQETQYF. CDR3 nucleotides: TGTGCCAGCAGCTCCCCGGACAGGGACCAAGAGACCCAGTACTTC.

The J gene is TRBJ1-3, the V gene TRBV21-1; the listed D gene, TRBD1, was not tested against the DNA. TRBV21-1 is listed as a pseudogene. The CDR3 consists of 16 residues. CDR3 sequence reads: CASSTRDGYSGNTIYF. The DNA for the CDR3 is TGTGCCAGCAGCACCCGGGACGGCTACTCTGGAAACACCATATATTTT.

This clonotype occurred a few times. The chain links TRBV7-8 to TRBJ1-5, with D perhaps TRBD1 (6 bases). V gave up 2 bases and J gave up 5 bases, with 10 bases separating them. Germline CDR1 SGHVS, CDR2 FQNEAQ. The CDR3 spans 14 residues. In DNA form, the CDR3 reads TGTGCCAGCAGCTTAACAGGGTACCATCAGCCCCAGCATTTT. Amino acids: CASSLTGYHQPQHF.

This clonotype was recorded many times. The chain has TRBV5-1 and TRBJ1-5; TRBD1 agrees at 7 bases. Per germline, CDR1 SGHRS and CDR2 YFSETQ. The CDR3 is 13 residues long. J lost 6 bases, V lost 2 bases, and 2 bases had no gene match. CDR3 nucleotides: TGCGCCAGCAGCTTAACAGGGGTTCAGCCCCAGCATTTT. It specifies CASSLTGVQPQHF.

This clonotype was observed many times. The chain is built from TRBV12-5 and TRBJ2-5; D unresolved. Trimming stripped 7 bases from V and 2 bases from J, with 5 bases between. Germline V CDR1 and CDR2: LGHNT, FRNRAP. The CDR3 is made up of 11 amino acids. CDR3 region: CASALQETQYF. In nucleotides, the CDR3 is TGTGCTAGTGCCCTACAAGAGACCCAGTACTTC.

This clonotype came up many times. The chain joins TRBV2 to TRBJ2-7, with 11 bases aligning to TRBD2. The V segment lost 5 bases and the J segment 5 bases; nucleotides outside the gene matches: 2. Germline CDR1 and CDR2: SNHLY and FYNNEI. This CDR3 has 13 amino acids. The DNA for the CDR3 is TGTGCCAGCAGTCCGGGACTAGCGGACGAGCAGTACTTC. Its protein product is CASSPGLADEQYF.

The V and J genes are TRBV6-4 and TRBJ2-1; D possibly corresponds to TRBD1 (6 bases). CDR3 length: 21 residues. CDR1 and CDR2 from the germline V gene are MRHNA and SNTAGT. Trimming removed 0 bases from V and 1 base from J, with 25 bases in between. DNA of the CDR3: TGTGCCAGCAGTGACTCGATAAGGGGGAGTGGTGTTTTGAGGTCCTACAATGAGCAGTTCTTC. Translating it yields CASSDSIRGSGVLRSYNEQFF.

This clonotype has more than one count but fewer than ten. This sequence joins TRBV20-1 and TRBJ2-5, with TRBD2 matching 10 bases. Germline assignment: CDR1 DFQATT and CDR2 SNEGSKA (reference sequence). This CDR3 is built from 15 residues. J lost 4 bases, V lost 4 bases, and 9 bases had no gene match. The CDR3 DNA reads TGCAGTGCTACCTTGGCTAGCGGGGGTTTAGAGACCCAGTACTTC. The encoded protein is CSATLASGGLETQYF.

The rearrangement links TRBV4-1 to TRBJ1-1; no reliable D call. V lost 0 bases, J lost 4 bases, and 12 bases lay in between. This CDR3 is built from 15 residues. CDR1 is MGHRA and CDR2 is YSYEKL in the germline V gene. The CDR3 sequence is CASSQEAAKITEAFF. The CDR3 DNA follows: TGCGCCAGCAGCCAAGAGGCAGCAAAGATCACTGAAGCTTTCTTT.

This clonotype came up a few times. The gene calls are TRBV6-4 and TRBJ2-2, with TRBD1 identical over 8 bases. This CDR3 contains 14 residues. Germline V lookup: CDR1 MRHNA, CDR2 SNTAGT. Germline trimming cut 3 bases from V and 3 bases from J; bases unmatched to any gene: 0. CDR3 nucleotide sequence: TGTGCCAGCAGTGAGGACAGGGACACCGGGGAGCTGTTTTTT. Translation: CASSEDRDTGELFF.

The V gene is TRBV7-6, the J gene TRBJ2-5; 15 nucleotides align to TRBD2. V was clipped by 4 bases and J by 2 bases; unmatched bases: 11. The V gene's germline CDR1 is SGHVS and CDR2 FNYEAQ. This CDR3 contains 19 residues. The CDR3 region is CASSSGPGLAGGRQETQYF. The CDR3 nucleotides read TGTGCCAGCAGCTCAGGTCCGGGACTAGCGGGAGGTCGGCAAGAGACCCAGTACTTC.

This clonotype was detected a few times. The chain links TRBV20-1 to TRBJ1-1; D unresolved. Germline V lookup: CDR1 DFQATT, CDR2 SNEGSKA (reference sequence). CDR3 length: 13 residues. The DNA of the CDR3 is TGCAACCTGTTTAATCCCTCGGACACTGAAGCTTTCTTT. It translates to CNLFNPSDTEAFF.

This clonotype occurred many times. The V gene is TRBV7-2, the J gene TRBJ2-5; the match to TRBD2 covers 11 bases. V lost 5 bases to trimming and J lost 3 bases; unmatched junction nucleotides: 8. CDR1 and CDR2 (germline): SGHTA, FQGNSA. The CDR3 has 16 amino acids. The CDR3: CASSLQTSGAKETQYF. CDR3 bases: TGTGCCAGCAGCCTCCAGACTAGCGGGGCTAAAGAGACCCAGTACTTC.

The chain links TRBV20-1 to TRBJ1-1; no clear D. CDR3 size: 16 residues. Trimming pared 3 bases from V and 1 base from J, leaving 18 bases between. Per the germline V gene, CDR1 is DFQATT and CDR2 is SNEGSKA (reference sequence). The CDR3 DNA is TGCAGTGCTAGTCAGGTAGGAGGGCGGTCGAACACTGAAGCTTTCTTT. Protein product: CSASQVGGRSNTEAFF.

This clonotype occurred a few times. The chain joins TRBV4-1 to TRBJ2-1, with D tentatively TRBD2 (5 bases). CDR1 MGHRA and CDR2 YSYEKL come from the germline V gene. Trimming cost V 0 bases and J 5 bases, with 14 bases left between them. The CDR3 is made up of 16 amino acids. The CDR3 reads CASSQDPGSINNEQFF. CDR3 coding DNA: TGCGCCAGCAGCCAAGACCCGGGAAGCATCAACAATGAGCAGTTCTTC.

The chain employs TRBV12-3 or TRBV12-4 and TRBJ1-1; 8 nucleotides match TRBD1. The CDR3 covers 15 residues. V gave up 6 bases and J gave up 1 base; unmatched junction bases: 7. CDR3 sequence: CASSRGQGWNTEAFF. CDR3 nucleotide sequence: TGTGCCAGCAGCCGCGGACAGGGTTGGAACACTGAAGCTTTCTTT.

This clonotype turned up a few times. This chain joins TRBV9 and TRBJ2-3; D might be TRBD2 (5 bases). CDR3 length: 15 residues. V lost 0 bases, J lost 5 bases, and 13 bases lay in between. Germline CDR1 is SGDLS and CDR2 is YYNGEE. CDR3 in DNA: TGTGCCAGCAGCGTAGCTCCGGGGTCGAGAGATACGCAGTATTTT. Its protein is CASSVAPGSRDTQYF.

This clonotype was seen more than once but under ten times. A clone one base away is much larger, so this may be a read error. The rearrangement links TRBV20-1 to TRBJ2-5; 7 bases align to TRBD1. CDR1 and CDR2 from the germline V gene are DFQATT and SNEGSKA (reference sequence). The CDR3 consists of 15 residues. V trimming: 4 bases; J trimming: 0 bases; junction bases outside the gene matches: 8. The CDR3 DNA reads as TGCAGTGCTACGCTCGGCAGGGGGAACCAAGAGACCCAGTACTTC. Encoded protein: CSATLGRGNQETQYF.

Ten or more counts support this clonotype. The chain is built from TRBV20-1 and TRBJ2-7, with 8 bases aligning to TRBD2. Germline-derived CDR1 and CDR2 are DFQATT and SNEGSKA (reference sequence). Losses at the gene ends were 0 bases for V and 4 bases for J; bases not matched to a gene: 11. The CDR3 runs to 16 residues. CDR3 loop: CSARDFSRRGDYEQYF. The CDR3 region has the DNA TGCAGTGCTAGAGATTTCTCGAGGCGGGGGGATTACGAGCAGTACTTC.

This clonotype has a count of ten or more. The chain recombines TRBV6-1 with TRBJ2-3, with D possibly TRBD1 on 6 matching bases. Germline V gene data show CDR1 as MNHNS and CDR2 as SASEGT. The CDR3 sequence is 17 residues long. With 1 base removed from V and 2 bases from J, the gap between germline ends came to 16 bases. CDR3 sequence reads: CASSEVPTTGSTDTQYF. Here the CDR3 DNA reads TGTGCCAGCAGTGAAGTCCCAACAACAGGGTCCACAGATACGCAGTATTTT.

This clonotype came up many times. The chain is built from TRBV6-6 and TRBJ2-7; TRBD2 aligns across 12 bases. CDR1 MNHNY and CDR2 SVGAGI come from the germline V gene (reference sequence). The CDR3 sequence is 15 residues long. Trimming cost V 6 bases and J 5 bases; bases outside gene matches: 8. This chain's CDR3 is CASRPSGRASNEQYF. In DNA, the CDR3 is TGTGCCAGCAGACCTAGCGGGAGGGCCTCAAACGAGCAGTACTTC.

V and J are TRBV7-6 and TRBJ2-7, with D unclear. The CDR3 has 13 residues. Germline assignment: CDR1 SGHVS and CDR2 FNYEAQ. The V end was cut by 5 bases, the J end by 4 bases, with 12 bases between. CDR3 nucleotides: TGTGCCAGCAGCCCTCAAGAGACGTACGAGCAGTACTTC. It specifies CASSPQETYEQYF.

This clonotype is categorized as medium-sized. The chain employs TRBV6-2 or TRBV6-3 and TRBJ2-1; 11 bases align to TRBD2. The junction had 5 bases not matched to a gene; V was cut back by 8 bases and J by 2 bases. The CDR3 covers 15 residues. CDR1 is MNHEY, CDR2 SVGEGT, per germline. In DNA, the CDR3 is TGTGCCAGCTTCACTAGCGGGAGACCCTACAATGAGCAGTTCTTC. Residues: CASFTSGRPYNEQFF.

Ten or more counts support this clonotype. The chain employs TRBV6-5 and TRBJ2-1; TRBD1 agrees at 7 bases. Germline CDR1 MNHEY, CDR2 SVGAGI. V gave up 6 bases and J gave up 6 bases; unmatched junction bases: 2. This CDR3 has 12 residues. CDR3: CASSPGGNEQFF. The CDR3 DNA sequence: TGTGCCAGCAGCCCAGGGGGCAATGAGCAGTTCTTC.

The sample holds many counts of this clonotype. The chain joins TRBV5-1 to TRBJ2-1, with 9 bases identical to TRBD2. CDR1 is SGHRS, CDR2 YFSETQ, per germline. This CDR3 is built from 15 residues. Germline trimming cut 5 bases from V and 1 base from J; bases unmatched to any gene: 4. CDR3 DNA: TGCGCCAGCAGGGCGGGGGGGACTTCCTACAATGAGCAGTTCTTC. This translates into CASRAGGTSYNEQFF. The variable domain in full, completed from reference TRBV5-1 and TRBJ2-1, reads KAGVTQTPRYLIKTRGQQVTLSCSPISGHRSVSWYQQTPGQGLQFLFEYFSETQRNKGNFPGRFSGRQFSNSRSEMNVSTLELGDSALYLCASRAGGTSYNEQFFGPGTRLTVL.

This clonotype has ten or more counts. J is TRBJ2-7 and V is TRBV5-1, with 7 bases identical to TRBD1. Germline V gene data show CDR1 as SGHRS and CDR2 as YFSETQ. V shed 0 bases, J shed 5 bases, and the junction held 5 bases outside the gene matches. The length of the CDR3 is 14 residues. CDR3 DNA sequence: TGCGCCAGCAGCTTGGCTGGCCAGGGGGACGAGCAGTACTTC. Residues: CASSLAGQGDEQYF.